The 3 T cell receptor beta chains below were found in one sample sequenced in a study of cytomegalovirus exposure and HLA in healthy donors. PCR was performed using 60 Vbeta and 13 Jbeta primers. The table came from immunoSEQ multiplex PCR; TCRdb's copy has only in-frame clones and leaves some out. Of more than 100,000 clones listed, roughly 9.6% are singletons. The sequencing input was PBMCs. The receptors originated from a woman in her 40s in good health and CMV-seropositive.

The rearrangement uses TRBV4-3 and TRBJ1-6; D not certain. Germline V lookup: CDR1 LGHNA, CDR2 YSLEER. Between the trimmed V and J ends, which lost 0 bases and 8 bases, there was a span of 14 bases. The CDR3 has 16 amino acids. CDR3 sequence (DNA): TGCGCCAGCAGCCAAGACCGGCACGGGCGGGATTCACCCCTCCACTTT. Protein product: CASSQDRHGRDSPLHF.

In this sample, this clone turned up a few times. The CDR3: CSVELPNMNTEAFF. DNA of the CDR3: TGCAGCGTTGAACTCCCGAACATGAACACTGAAGCTTTCTTT. This chain connects TRBV29-1 to TRBJ1-1; no definite D call. Deletions cut 2 bases from V and 0 bases from J, with 10 bases between. Germline-derived CDR1 and CDR2 are SQVTM and ANQGSEA. There are 14 residues in the CDR3.

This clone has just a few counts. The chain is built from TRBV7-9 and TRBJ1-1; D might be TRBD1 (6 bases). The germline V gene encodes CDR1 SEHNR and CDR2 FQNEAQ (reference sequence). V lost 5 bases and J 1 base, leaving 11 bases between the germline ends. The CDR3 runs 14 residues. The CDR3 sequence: CASSIGGENTEAFF. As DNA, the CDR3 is TGTGCCAGCAGCATAGGGGGGGAGAACACTGAAGCTTTCTTT.